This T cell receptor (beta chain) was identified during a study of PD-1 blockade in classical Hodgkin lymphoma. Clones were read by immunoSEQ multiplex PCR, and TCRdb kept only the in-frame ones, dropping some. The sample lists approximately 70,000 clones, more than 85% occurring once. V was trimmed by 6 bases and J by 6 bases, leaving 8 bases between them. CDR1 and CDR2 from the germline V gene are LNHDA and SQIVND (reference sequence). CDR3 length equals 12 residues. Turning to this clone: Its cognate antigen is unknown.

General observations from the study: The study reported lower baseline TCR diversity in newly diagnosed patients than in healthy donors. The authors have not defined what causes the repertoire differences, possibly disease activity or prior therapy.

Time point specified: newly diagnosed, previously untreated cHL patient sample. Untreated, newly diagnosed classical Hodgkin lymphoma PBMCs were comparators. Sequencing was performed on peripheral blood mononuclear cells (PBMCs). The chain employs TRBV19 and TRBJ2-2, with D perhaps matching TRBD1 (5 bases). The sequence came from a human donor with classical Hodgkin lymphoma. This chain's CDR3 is CASREGAGELFF. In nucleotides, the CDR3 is TGTGCCAGTAGAGAAGGGGCCGGGGAGCTGTTTTTT.